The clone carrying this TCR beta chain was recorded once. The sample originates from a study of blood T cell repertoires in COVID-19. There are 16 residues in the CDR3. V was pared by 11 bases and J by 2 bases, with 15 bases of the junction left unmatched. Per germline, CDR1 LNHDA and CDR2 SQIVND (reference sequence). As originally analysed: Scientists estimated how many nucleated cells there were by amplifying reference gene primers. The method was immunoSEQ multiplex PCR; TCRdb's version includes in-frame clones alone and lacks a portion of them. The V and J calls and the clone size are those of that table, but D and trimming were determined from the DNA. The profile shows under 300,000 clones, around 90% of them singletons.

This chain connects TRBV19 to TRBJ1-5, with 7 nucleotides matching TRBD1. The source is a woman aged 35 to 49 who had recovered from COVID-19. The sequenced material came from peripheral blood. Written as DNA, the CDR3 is TGTGCCCCACGAGTGGAGGGGGCCGTAGGCAATCAGCCCCAGCATTTT. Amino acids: CAPRVEGAVGNQPQHF.